This is a list of T cell receptor beta chains from one sample in a study of read filtering for tumor transcriptome and immune sequencing. Each CDR3 protein is one row after TCRdb ran MiXCR on the reads. The sample lists 100,000 to 150,000 distinct CDR3 sequences; less than 15% were seen once. Sequences were obtained from a population of CD138-negative cells sorted from bone marrow. The receptors originated from a donor aged 40 or over with multiple myeloma. Both conserved end residues are part of each CDR3. A D gene is named only where the DNA matches it firmly. A row's size may be missing; if present it is once, few, many or a size class.

d_gene	j_gene	v_gene	abundance	CDR3aa	CDR3nt
TRBD2	TRBJ2-3	TRBV6-6	many	CASTPRSGRAVNTQYF	TGTGCCAGCACCCCACGGAGCGGGAGGGCCGTAAATACGCAGTATTTT
NA	TRBJ1-1	TRBV20-1	many	CSVGGDTEAFF	TGCAGCGTGGGGGGAGACACTGAAGCTTTCTTT
NA	TRBJ1-1	TRBV20-1	NA	CSASPGVGDTEACF	TGCAGTGCTAGCCCCGGAGTAGGGGACACTGAAGCTTGCTTT
NA	TRBJ1-1	TRBV29-1	NA	CSTTQDFSYTEAFF	TGCAGCACCACCCAGGATTTCTCATACACTGAAGCTTTCTTT
NA	TRBJ2-3	TRBV20-1	many	CSARVMRSTDTQYF	TGCAGTGCTAGAGTTATGAGGAGCACAGATACGCAGTATTTT
NA	TRBJ1-4	TRBV24-1	many	CATSDPASEEKLFF	TGTGCCACCAGTGACCCCGCGAGTGAGGAAAAACTGTTTTTT
NA	TRBJ2-1	TRBV19	NA	CASSTRTGKSSYNEQFF	TGTGCCAGTAGTACCCGGACGGGAAAGAGCTCCTACAATGAGCAGTTCTTC
TRBD1	TRBJ2-2	TRBV29-1	many	CSVAGGQGVTGELFF	TGCAGCGTTGCAGGGGGTCAGGGGGTCACCGGGGAGCTGTTTTTT
NA	TRBJ2-7	TRBV20-1	many	CSVLGVSYEQYF	TGCAGTGTTCTGGGGGTAAGCTACGAGCAGTACTTC
TRBD2	TRBJ2-3	TRBV7-8	many	CASSFPAGGPTDTQYF	TGTGCCAGCAGCTTCCCAGCGGGAGGGCCCACAGATACGCAGTATTTT
NA	TRBJ1-5	TRBV19	NA	CASSIERVGQPQHF	TGTGCCAGTAGTATAGAAAGGGTGGGTCAGCCCCAGCATTTT
NA	TRBJ2-1	TRBV12-3/TRBV12-4	NA	CAGSSYNEQFF	TGTGCCGGCAGCTCGTACAATGAGCAGTTCTTC
NA	TRBJ1-2	TRBV20-1	many	CSARDRTRSPANYGYTF	TGCAGTGCTAGAGACCGAACTAGGTCCCCGGCTAACTATGGCTACACCTTC
TRBD1	TRBJ1-3	TRBV10-2	many	CASRSGGTDRSSGNTIYF	TGCGCCAGCAGATCTGGGGGGACAGATCGAAGCTCTGGAAACACCATATATTTT
NA	TRBJ1-5	TRBV2	NA	CAGGWGGNQPQHF	TGTGCCGGGGGATGGGGGGGGAATCAGCCCCAGCATTTT
NA	TRBJ2-7	TRBV4-2	many	CASSQEGGSYEQYF	TGTGCCAGCAGCCAAGAGGGCGGCTCCTACGAGCAGTACTTC
NA	TRBJ2-7	TRBV10-2	many	CASSERYEQYF	TGCGCCAGCAGTGAGAGGTACGAGCAGTACTTC
NA	TRBJ2-1	TRBV7-9	few	CASSLREGVTYNEQFF	TGTGCCAGCAGCTTACGCGAGGGGGTCACCTACAATGAGCAGTTCTTC
NA	TRBJ1-4	TRBV7-6	many	CASSLASGIGEKLFF	TGTGCCAGCAGCTTAGCGAGTGGTATCGGTGAAAAACTGTTTTTT
NA	TRBJ2-7	TRBV29-1	many	CSVERRAGSYEQYF	TGCAGCGTTGAAAGGCGGGCAGGGAGTTACGAGCAGTACTTC
NA	TRBJ2-3	TRBV7-9	many	CASSQGERQYF	TGTGCCAGCAGCCAAGGGGAGCGGCAGTATTTT
TRBD2	TRBJ2-2	TRBV7-8	NA	CASSLVFSGMSRTGELFF	TGTGCCAGCAGCTTAGTTTTTAGCGGGATGTCCCGCACCGGGGAGCTGTTTTTT
NA	TRBJ2-1	TRBV5-4	few	CASSLGLDYNEQFF	TGTGCCAGCAGCTTGGGACTAGATTACAATGAGCAGTTCTTC
TRBD1	TRBJ2-3	TRBV27	NA	CASSTGGAVGWPNTDTQYF	TGTGCCAGCAGCACAGGGGGCGCGGTGGGTTGGCCCAACACAGATACGCAGTATTTT
TRBD2	TRBJ2-7	TRBV18	NA	CASSLRLAAEGYEQYF	TGTGCCAGCTCACTGAGGCTAGCGGCGGAGGGCTACGAGCAGTACTTC
TRBD2	TRBJ2-1	TRBV7-9	many	CASSPLGLAVGNEQFF	TGTGCCAGCAGCCCGTTGGGACTAGCGGTGGGCAATGAGCAGTTCTTC
TRBD1	TRBJ2-2	TRBV13	few	CASSPGTVFSANTGELFF	TGTGCCAGCAGCCCAGGGACAGTCTTTTCCGCGAACACCGGGGAGCTGTTTTTT
TRBD2	TRBJ2-1	TRBV10-3	many	CAIAGGNNEQFF	TGTGCCATCGCGGGGGGCAACAATGAGCAGTTCTTC
NA	TRBJ2-2	TRBV30	many	CAWKMGWSDTGELFF	TGTGCCTGGAAAATGGGTTGGTCGGACACCGGGGAGCTGTTTTTT
NA	TRBJ1-1	TRBV5-1	many	CASSSLRDTEAFF	TGCGCCAGCAGCTCCCTGAGAGACACTGAAGCTTTCTTT
NA	TRBJ2-1	TRBV20-1	many	CSGDSHNEQFF	TGCAGTGGGGACTCCCACAATGAGCAGTTCTTC
NA	TRBJ1-4	TRBV7-8	many	CASSSPAAQNEKLFF	TGTGCCAGCAGCTCTCCAGCGGCCCAAAATGAAAAACTGTTTTTT